What follows are 5 T cell receptor beta chains derived from one specimen sequenced in a study of graft-versus-host responses after intestinal transplantation. The table came from immunoSEQ multiplex PCR; TCRdb's copy has only in-frame clones and leaves some out. The sample carries tens of thousands of clones, almost 85% recorded once. The antigens these receptors bind are not known. The sequences come from unstimulated CD8+ T cells sorted from spleen or lymph node cells, collected before transplant. Receptors originate from a human donor who was the organ donor for an intestinal transplant.

This chain uses TRBV4-1 with TRBJ2-5; 8 bases are shared with TRBD2. CDR1 is MGHRA, CDR2 YSYEKL, per germline. Trimming at V came to 1 base and at J to 2 bases, leaving 6 bases not matched to a gene. CDR3 length: 16 amino acids. The chain's CDR3 is CASSQGFPGGQETQYF. The CDR3 DNA reads as TGCGCCAGCAGCCAAGGATTTCCGGGGGGGCAAGAGACCCAGTACTTC.

This clone came up a few times. The junction departs from germline at one end; a sequencing error may be responsible. The chain employs TRBV10-2 and TRBJ2-7; a possible D gene is TRBD2 (6 bases). This CDR3 is built from 15 residues. CDR1 and CDR2 (germline): WSHSY, SAAADI. Here the CDR3 reads CASRESGLQTHEQYF. The CDR3 DNA reads TGCGCCAGCAGGGAGTCGGGACTCCAGACCCACGAGCAGTACTTC.

The chain couples TRBV27 to TRBJ2-7; 7 bases line up with TRBD1. The trim removed 8 bases at V and 2 bases at J, leaving 9 bases unmatched. This CDR3 has 14 residues. Germline lookup yields CDR1 MNHEY and CDR2 SMNVEV (reference sequence). The CDR3 DNA sequence: TGTGCCAGCTCCCCTCGGGACAGACCCTACGAGCAGTACTTC. Amino acids: CASSPRDRPYEQYF.

The J gene is TRBJ1-6, the V gene TRBV14; tentatively, D is TRBD1 (5 bases). Germline assignment: CDR1 SGHDN and CDR2 FVKESK. V was trimmed by 0 bases and J by 9 bases, leaving 12 bases between them. CDR3 size: 15 residues. This chain's CDR3 is CASSQERGLGSPLHF. CDR3 DNA sequence: TGTGCCAGCAGCCAAGAGCGGGGGTTGGGTTCACCCCTCCACTTT.

This clone was recorded a few times. The J gene is TRBJ2-3, the V gene TRBV27; no clear D. The CDR3 totals 16 residues. Germline loops: CDR1 MNHEY, CDR2 SMNVEV (reference sequence). Trimming shortened V by 6 bases and J by 4 bases, and 20 bases separated the two germline ends. CDR3 residues: CASSRNGPPGADTQYF. For the CDR3, the DNA is TGTGCCAGCAGCCGAAACGGGCCCCCTGGAGCAGATACGCAGTATTTT.